Shown below are 3 T cell receptor beta chains from a single sample sequenced in a study of control samples from healthy donors and cancer patients. Here immunoSEQ multiplex PCR was the method, and the copy in TCRdb shows in-frame clones only, minus some. Of about 160,000 clones listed, more than 85% are singletons. The material sequenced was blood. These receptors originate from a man between 18 and 29 years old in good health.

The chain has TRBV5-4 and TRBJ2-5; D unresolved. Looked up from germline, CDR1 is SGHNT and CDR2 is YYREEE (reference sequence). This CDR3 contains 14 residues. V gave up 0 bases and J gave up 2 bases, with 8 bases separating them. The CDR3 is CASSLAVGQETQYF. Written as DNA, the CDR3 is TGTGCCAGCAGCTTGGCCGTCGGGCAAGAGACCCAGTACTTC.

The chain recombines TRBV10-3 with TRBJ2-3, with D possibly TRBD1 on 6 matching bases. V lost 2 bases, J lost 2 bases, and 11 bases lay in between. CDR1 and CDR2 from the germline V gene are ENHRY and SYGVKD. The CDR3 is made up of 15 amino acids. The CDR3 DNA sequence: TGTGCCATCAGTGAGATCGCAGGGGACACAGATACGCAGTATTTT. This encodes CAISEIAGDTDTQYF.

The chain couples TRBV6-6 to TRBJ2-3; D not resolved. The V end was cut by 5 bases, the J end by 6 bases, with 15 bases between. The length of the CDR3 is 14 residues. The germline gives CDR1 MNHNY, CDR2 SVGAGI (reference sequence). CDR3 DNA sequence: TGTGCCAGCAGTCCGACCCCCCTCTCGGATACGCAGTATTTT. Its translation is CASSPTPLSDTQYF.